A single sample is the source of the 10 T cell receptor beta chains below, sequenced in a study of blood T cell repertoires in COVID-19. The method was immunoSEQ multiplex PCR; TCRdb's version includes in-frame clones alone and lacks a portion of them. The sample holds a few hundred thousand clones; about nine tenths are singletons and the top ten take about 2.5%. The source material was peripheral blood. Receptors were obtained from a man between 18 and 35 years old with active or convalescent COVID-19.

The chain combines TRBV14 with TRBJ2-7; 7 bases align to TRBD1. The ends lost 4 bases at V and 7 bases at J; junction bases unmatched: 13. Germline V gives CDR1 SGHDN, CDR2 FVKESK. CDR3 size: 15 residues. DNA for the CDR3: TGTGCCAGCAGCCGACGGGACAGCGCGATATTGGAGCAGTACTTC. Translated, it gives CASSRRDSAILEQYF.

This clone was seen a handful of times. V usage is TRBV24-1 and J usage is TRBJ2-7; possible D gene TRBD1, 5 bases. Germline V gives CDR1 KGHDR, CDR2 SFDVKD. Trimming shortened V by 4 bases and J by 5 bases, and 11 bases separated the two germline ends. The length of the CDR3 is 13 residues. CDR3 loop: CATSDPQGNEQYF. CDR3 sequence (DNA): TGTGCCACCAGTGACCCGCAGGGTAACGAGCAGTACTTC.

The chain couples TRBV29-1 to TRBJ1-1; D is possibly TRBD1 (5 bases). Between the trimmed V and J ends, which lost 3 bases and 7 bases, there was a span of 18 bases. The CDR3 is 14 amino acids. Germline loops: CDR1 SQVTM, CDR2 ANQGSEA. The CDR3 region is CSVDLKGGEDEAFF. CDR3 in DNA: TGCAGCGTTGATCTAAAGGGAGGGGAGGATGAAGCTTTCTTT.

The chain is built from TRBV29-1 and TRBJ2-1; D is uncertain. The CDR3 runs 14 residues. CDR1 SQVTM and CDR2 ANQGSEA come from the germline V gene. Trimming pared 4 bases from V and 0 bases from J, leaving 10 bases between. This CDR3 is CSVGSLGSYNEQFF. Written as DNA, the CDR3 is TGCAGCGTTGGTTCCCTCGGCTCCTACAATGAGCAGTTCTTC.

The chain links TRBV5-6 to TRBJ2-7; 9 bases match TRBD1. This CDR3 is 13 amino acids long. Germline V CDR1 and CDR2: SGHDT, YYEEEE. V lost 4 bases, J lost 7 bases, and 6 bases stayed unmatched. In DNA form, the CDR3 reads TGTGCCAGCAGCGGAGGGACAGGGCGGGAGCAGTACTTC. It specifies CASSGGTGREQYF.

V usage is TRBV15 and J usage is TRBJ1-1; D gene ambiguous. This CDR3 has 15 residues. Per germline, CDR1 LNHNV and CDR2 YYDKDF (reference sequence). V lost 1 base, J lost 0 bases, and 9 bases lay in between. The CDR3 protein is CATSRGLIMNTEAFF. For the CDR3, the DNA is TGTGCCACCAGCAGAGGACTAATCATGAACACTGAAGCTTTCTTT. Filled out from reference TRBV15 and TRBJ1-1, the complete variable domain reads DAMVIQNPRYQVTQFGKPVTLSCSQTLNHNVMYWYQQKSSQAPKLLFHYYDKDFNNEADTPDNFQSRRPNTSFCFLDIRSPGLGDTAMYLCATSRGLIMNTEAFFGQGTRLTVV.

The chain couples TRBV29-1 to TRBJ2-5; 8 bases align to TRBD2. Germline V CDR1 and CDR2: SQVTM, ANQGSEA. V lost 3 bases to trimming and J lost 1 base; unmatched junction nucleotides: 7. The CDR3 extends over 15 amino acids. The CDR3 DNA reads TGCAGCGTTGAGAAGCGGGGGAGCCCCCAAGAGACCCAGTACTTC. Translating gives CSVEKRGSPQETQYF.

The rearrangement uses TRBV6-2 or TRBV6-3 and TRBJ2-5; 9 positions agree with TRBD2. J gave up 0 bases and V 0 bases, and 8 bases lay outside the gene matches. Per germline, CDR1 MNHEY and CDR2 SVGEGT. CDR3 length: 18 amino acids. CDR3 amino acids: CASSYSPLAGHYQETQYF. CDR3 coding DNA: TGTGCCAGCAGTTACTCCCCCCTAGCGGGACACTACCAAGAGACCCAGTACTTC.

This clone appeared once. The V and J genes are TRBV4-2 and TRBJ1-1; 11 bases agree with TRBD1. The V and J ends lost 2 bases and 4 bases, in that order; junction bases with no gene match: 9. Germline CDR1 reads LGHNA; CDR2 reads YNFKEQ. This CDR3 spans 17 amino acids. This CDR3 is CASSQWGPGQGGTEAFF. The CDR3 DNA is TGTGCCAGCAGCCAATGGGGGCCGGGACAGGGGGGCACTGAAGCTTTCTTT.

Many counts were recorded for this clone. The V and J genes are TRBV7-9 and TRBJ2-2, with D unclear. Trimming took off 1 base at V and 6 bases at J, with 15 bases between the two ends. The germline V gene encodes CDR1 SEHNR and CDR2 FQNEAQ (reference sequence). The CDR3 covers 16 residues. The CDR3, as DNA: TGTGCCAGCAGCTTAGTGTCGGTCGGGTTACCCGGGGAGCTGTTTTTT. This codes for CASSLVSVGLPGELFF.